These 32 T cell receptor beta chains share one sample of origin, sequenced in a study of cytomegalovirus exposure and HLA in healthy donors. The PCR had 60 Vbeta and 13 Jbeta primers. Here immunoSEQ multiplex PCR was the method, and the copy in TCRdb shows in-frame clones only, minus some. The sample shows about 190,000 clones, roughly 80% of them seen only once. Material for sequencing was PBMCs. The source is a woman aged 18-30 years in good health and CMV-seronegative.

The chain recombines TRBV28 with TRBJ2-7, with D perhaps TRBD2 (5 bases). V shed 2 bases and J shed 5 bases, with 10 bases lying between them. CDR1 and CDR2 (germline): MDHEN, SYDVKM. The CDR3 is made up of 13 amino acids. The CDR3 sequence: CASSLPGMDEQYF. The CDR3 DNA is TGTGCCAGCAGTTTACCCGGGATGGACGAGCAGTACTTC.

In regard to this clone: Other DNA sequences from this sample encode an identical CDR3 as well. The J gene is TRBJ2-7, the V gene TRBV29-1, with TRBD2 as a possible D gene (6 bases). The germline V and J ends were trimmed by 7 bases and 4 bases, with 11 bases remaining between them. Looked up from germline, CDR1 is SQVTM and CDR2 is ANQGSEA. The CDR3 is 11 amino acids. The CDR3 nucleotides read TGCAGCGGTGGGGGGAGATACGAGCAGTACTTC. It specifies CSGGGRYEQYF.

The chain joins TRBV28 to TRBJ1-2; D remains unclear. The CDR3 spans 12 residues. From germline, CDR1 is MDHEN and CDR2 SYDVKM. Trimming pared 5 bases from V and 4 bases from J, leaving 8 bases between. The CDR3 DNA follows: TGTGCCAGCAGTAGACAAGCCTATGGCTACACCTTC. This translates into CASSRQAYGYTF.

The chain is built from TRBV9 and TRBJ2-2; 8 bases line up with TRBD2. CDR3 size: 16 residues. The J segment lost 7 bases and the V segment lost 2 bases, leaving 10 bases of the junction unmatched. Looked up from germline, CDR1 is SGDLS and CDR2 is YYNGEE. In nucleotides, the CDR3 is TGTGCCAGCAGCGTGTATTCGGGACTAGAGATCGGGGAGCTGTTTTTT. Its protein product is CASSVYSGLEIGELFF.

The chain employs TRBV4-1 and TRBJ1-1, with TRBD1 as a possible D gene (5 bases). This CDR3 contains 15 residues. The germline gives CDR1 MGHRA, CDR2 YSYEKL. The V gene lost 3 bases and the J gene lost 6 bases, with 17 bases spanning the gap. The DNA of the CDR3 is TGCGCCAGCAGCCACCCCCCCGGGGGACCCCCTGAAGCTTTCTTT. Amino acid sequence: CASSHPPGGPPEAFF.

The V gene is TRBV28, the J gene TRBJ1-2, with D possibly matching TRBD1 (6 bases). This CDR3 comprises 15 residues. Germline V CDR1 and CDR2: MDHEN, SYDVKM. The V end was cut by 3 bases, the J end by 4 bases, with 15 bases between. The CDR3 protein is CASSFPLLGAYGYTF. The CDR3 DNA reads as TGTGCCAGCAGTTTCCCATTGTTGGGGGCCTATGGCTACACCTTC.

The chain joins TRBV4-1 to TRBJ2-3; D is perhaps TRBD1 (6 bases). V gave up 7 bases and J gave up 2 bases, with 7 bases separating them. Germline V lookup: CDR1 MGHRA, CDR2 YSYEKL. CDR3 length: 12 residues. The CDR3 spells CASKGDTDTQYF. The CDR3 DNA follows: TGCGCCAGCAAGGGGGACACAGATACGCAGTATTTT.

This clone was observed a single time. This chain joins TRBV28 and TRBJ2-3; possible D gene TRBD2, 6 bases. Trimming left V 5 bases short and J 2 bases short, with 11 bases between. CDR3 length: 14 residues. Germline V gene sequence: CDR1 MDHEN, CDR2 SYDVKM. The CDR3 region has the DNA TGTGCCAGCAGTATGGGGACTTTCACAGATACGCAGTATTTT. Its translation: CASSMGTFTDTQYF.

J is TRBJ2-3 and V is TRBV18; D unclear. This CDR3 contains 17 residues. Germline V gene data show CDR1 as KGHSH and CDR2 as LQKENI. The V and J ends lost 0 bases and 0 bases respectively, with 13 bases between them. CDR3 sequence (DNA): TGTGCCAGCTCACCACCTCCACTAACCCCGAGCACAGATACGCAGTATTTT. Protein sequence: CASSPPPLTPSTDTQYF.

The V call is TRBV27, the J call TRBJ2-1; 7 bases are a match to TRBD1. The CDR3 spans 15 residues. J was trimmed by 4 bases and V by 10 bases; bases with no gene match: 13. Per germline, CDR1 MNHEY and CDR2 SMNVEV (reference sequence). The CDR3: CATTNTGVGYNEQFF. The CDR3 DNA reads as TGTGCCACCACCAACACAGGGGTGGGATACAATGAGCAGTTCTTC.

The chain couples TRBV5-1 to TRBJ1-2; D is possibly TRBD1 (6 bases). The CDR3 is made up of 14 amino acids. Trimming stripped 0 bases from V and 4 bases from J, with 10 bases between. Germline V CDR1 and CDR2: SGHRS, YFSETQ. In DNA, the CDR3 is TGCGCCAGCAGCTTGGAGGGCAGGGGCTATGGCTACACCTTC. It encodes CASSLEGRGYGYTF.

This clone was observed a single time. As DNA, the CDR3 is TGTGCCACCAGCAGTACAACAGGGAATGGCTACACCTTC. Its translation is CATSSTTGNGYTF. The rearrangement uses TRBV15 and TRBJ1-2; D is perhaps TRBD1 (6 bases). The CDR3 runs to 13 residues. Trimming removed 3 bases at V and 6 bases at J, with 11 bases between. Germline V gene lookup returns CDR1 LNHNV and CDR2 YYDKDF (reference sequence).

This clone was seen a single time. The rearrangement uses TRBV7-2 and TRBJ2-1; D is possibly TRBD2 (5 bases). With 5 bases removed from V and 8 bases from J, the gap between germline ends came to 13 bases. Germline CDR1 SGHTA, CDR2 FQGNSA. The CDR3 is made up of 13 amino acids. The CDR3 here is CASSLRSGDEQFF. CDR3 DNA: TGTGCCAGCAGCCTTAGGTCCGGGGATGAGCAGTTCTTC.

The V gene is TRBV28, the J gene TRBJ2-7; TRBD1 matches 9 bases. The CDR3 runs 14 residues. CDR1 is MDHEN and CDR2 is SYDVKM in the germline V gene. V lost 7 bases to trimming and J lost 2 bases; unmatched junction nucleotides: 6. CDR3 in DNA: TGTGCCAGCACCCTGGGACAGGGAACCTACGAGCAGTACTTC. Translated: CASTLGQGTYEQYF.

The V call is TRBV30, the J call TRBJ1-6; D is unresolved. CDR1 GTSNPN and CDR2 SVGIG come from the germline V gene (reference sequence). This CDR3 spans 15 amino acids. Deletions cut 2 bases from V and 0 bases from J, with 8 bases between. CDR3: CAWSRGYSYNSPLHF. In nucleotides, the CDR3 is TGTGCCTGGAGTCGCGGGTACTCCTATAATTCACCCCTCCACTTT.

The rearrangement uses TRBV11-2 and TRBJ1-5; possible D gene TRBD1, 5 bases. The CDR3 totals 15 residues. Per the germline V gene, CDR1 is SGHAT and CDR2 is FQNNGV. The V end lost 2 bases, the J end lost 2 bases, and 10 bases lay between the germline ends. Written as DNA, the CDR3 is TGTGCCAGCAGCTTAAGGGGCCTGGGCAATCAGCCCCAGCATTTT. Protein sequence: CASSLRGLGNQPQHF.

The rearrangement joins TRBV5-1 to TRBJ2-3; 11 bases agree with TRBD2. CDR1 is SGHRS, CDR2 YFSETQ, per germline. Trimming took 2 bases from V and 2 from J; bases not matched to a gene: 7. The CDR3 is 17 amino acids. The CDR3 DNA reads TGCGCCAGCAGCTTCCTAACTAGCGGGGGCCCCACAGATACGCAGTATTTT. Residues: CASSFLTSGGPTDTQYF.

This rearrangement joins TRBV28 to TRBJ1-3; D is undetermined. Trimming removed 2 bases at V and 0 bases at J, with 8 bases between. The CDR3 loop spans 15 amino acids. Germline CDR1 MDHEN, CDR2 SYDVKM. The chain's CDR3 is CASSLLLHSGNTIYF. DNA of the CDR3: TGTGCCAGCAGTTTACTGTTACACTCTGGAAACACCATATATTTT.

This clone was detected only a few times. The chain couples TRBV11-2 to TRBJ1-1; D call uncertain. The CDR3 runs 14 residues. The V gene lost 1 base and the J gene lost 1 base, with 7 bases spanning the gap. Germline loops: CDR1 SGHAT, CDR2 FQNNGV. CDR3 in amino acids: CASSLGAGNTEAFF. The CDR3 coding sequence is TGTGCCAGCAGCTTAGGCGCGGGGAACACTGAAGCTTTCTTT.

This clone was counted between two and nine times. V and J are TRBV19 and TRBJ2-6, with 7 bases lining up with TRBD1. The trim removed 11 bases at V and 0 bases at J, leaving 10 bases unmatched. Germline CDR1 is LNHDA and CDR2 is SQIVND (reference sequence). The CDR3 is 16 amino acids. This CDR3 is CAASSSGGSGANVLTF. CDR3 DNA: TGTGCCGCTTCGAGTTCAGGGGGCTCTGGGGCCAACGTCCTGACTTTC.

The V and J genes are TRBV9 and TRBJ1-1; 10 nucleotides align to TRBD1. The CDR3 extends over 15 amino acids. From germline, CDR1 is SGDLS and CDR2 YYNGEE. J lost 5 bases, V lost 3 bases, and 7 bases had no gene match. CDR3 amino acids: CASSAGQGMGTEAFF. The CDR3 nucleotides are TGTGCCAGCAGCGCGGGACAGGGGATGGGTACTGAAGCTTTCTTT.

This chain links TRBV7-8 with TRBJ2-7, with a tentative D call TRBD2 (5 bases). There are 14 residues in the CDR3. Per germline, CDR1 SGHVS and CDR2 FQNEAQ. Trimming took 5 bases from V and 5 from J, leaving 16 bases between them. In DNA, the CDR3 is TGTGCCAGCAGCCAGACGCTAGCCGGGAACGAGCAGTACTTC. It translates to CASSQTLAGNEQYF.

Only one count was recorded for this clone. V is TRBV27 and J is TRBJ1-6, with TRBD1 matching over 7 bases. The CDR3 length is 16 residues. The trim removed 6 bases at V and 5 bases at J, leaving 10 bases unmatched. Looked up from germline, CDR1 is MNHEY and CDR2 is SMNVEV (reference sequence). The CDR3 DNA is TGTGCCAGCAGATTGGTCGACAGGGATCATAATTCACCCCTCCACTTT. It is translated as CASRLVDRDHNSPLHF.

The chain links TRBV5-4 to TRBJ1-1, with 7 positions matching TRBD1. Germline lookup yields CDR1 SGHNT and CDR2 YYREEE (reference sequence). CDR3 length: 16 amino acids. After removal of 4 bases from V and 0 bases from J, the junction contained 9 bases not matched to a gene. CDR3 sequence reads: CASSPETGLLNTEAFF. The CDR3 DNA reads TGTGCCAGCAGCCCCGAGACAGGGCTGTTGAACACTGAAGCTTTCTTT.

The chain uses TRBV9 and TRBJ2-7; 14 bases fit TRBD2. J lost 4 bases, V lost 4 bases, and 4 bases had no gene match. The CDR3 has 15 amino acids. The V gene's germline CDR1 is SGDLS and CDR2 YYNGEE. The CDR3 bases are TGTGCCAGCAGCCCTGGACTAGCGGGAGGTTACGAGCAGTACTTC. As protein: CASSPGLAGGYEQYF.

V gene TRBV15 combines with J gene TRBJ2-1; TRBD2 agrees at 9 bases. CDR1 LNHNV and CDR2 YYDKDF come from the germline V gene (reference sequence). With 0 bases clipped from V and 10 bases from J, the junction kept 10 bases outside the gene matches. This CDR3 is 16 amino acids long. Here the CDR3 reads CATSRELAGPYGEQFF. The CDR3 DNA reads TGTGCCACCAGCAGAGAGCTAGCGGGGCCGTATGGGGAGCAGTTCTTC.

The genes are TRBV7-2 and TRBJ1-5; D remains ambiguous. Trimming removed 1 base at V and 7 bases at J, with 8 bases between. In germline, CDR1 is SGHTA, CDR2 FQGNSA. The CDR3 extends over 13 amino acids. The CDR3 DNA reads TGTGCCAGCAGCTTAGGCCTCAGGCAGCCCCAGCATTTT. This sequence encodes CASSLGLRQPQHF.

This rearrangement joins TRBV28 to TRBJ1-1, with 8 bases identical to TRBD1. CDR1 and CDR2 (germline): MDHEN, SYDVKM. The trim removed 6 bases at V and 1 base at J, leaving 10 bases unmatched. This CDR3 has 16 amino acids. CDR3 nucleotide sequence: TGTGCCAGCAGGCGCACTGACAGGGGCCCGAACACTGAAGCTTTCTTT. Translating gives CASRRTDRGPNTEAFF.

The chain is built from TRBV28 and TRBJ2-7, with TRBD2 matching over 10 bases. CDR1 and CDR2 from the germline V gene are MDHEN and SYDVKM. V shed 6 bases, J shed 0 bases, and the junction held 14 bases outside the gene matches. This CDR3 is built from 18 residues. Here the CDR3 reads CASSLTESSGSGSYEQYF. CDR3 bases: TGTGCCAGCAGCTTAACGGAATCTAGCGGGAGTGGCTCCTACGAGCAGTACTTC.

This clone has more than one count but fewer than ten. This CDR3 is CASSLLQGTDTQYF. CDR3 DNA sequence: TGTGCCAGCAGTTTATTGCAGGGCACAGATACGCAGTATTTT. The chain is built from TRBV28 and TRBJ2-3; D not certain. The V end lost 1 base, the J end lost 1 base, and 6 bases lay between the germline ends. This CDR3 region has 14 residues. The germline CDR1 and CDR2 sequences are MDHEN and SYDVKM.

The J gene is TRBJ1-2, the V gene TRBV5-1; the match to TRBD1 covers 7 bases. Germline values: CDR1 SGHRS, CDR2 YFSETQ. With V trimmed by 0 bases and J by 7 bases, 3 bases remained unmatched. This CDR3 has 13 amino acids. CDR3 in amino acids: CASSLGQGPGYTF. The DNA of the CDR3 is TGCGCCAGCAGCTTGGGACAGGGACCTGGCTACACCTTC.

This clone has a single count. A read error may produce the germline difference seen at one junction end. The CDR3 region is CASSPGTSGDTQYF. Here the CDR3 DNA reads TGTGCTAGCAGCCCCGGTACCTCCGGAGATACGCAGTATTTT. The gene calls are TRBV7-7 and TRBJ2-3; unclear D gene. Germline V gives CDR1 SSHAT, CDR2 FNYEAQ (reference sequence). The CDR3 totals 14 residues.